This T cell receptor beta chain was sequenced for a study of shared clonotypes between healthy human individuals. Splitting of each subset's genomic DNA was done evenly across several immunoSEQ plates. Profiling relied on immunoSEQ multiplex PCR, and the TCRdb table lists in-frame clones only, not all of them. The repertoire includes millions of clones, more than 80% of them detected once, and 0.35% to 0.5% sits in the top ten. The CD4+ fraction was divided into a CD45RA+ naive subset and a CD45RA-negative memory subset. This CDR3 has 15 amino acids. The germline gives CDR1 SGHNT, CDR2 YYREEE (reference sequence). V gave up 4 bases and J gave up 4 bases; unmatched junction bases: 3.

The material sequenced was naive CD4+ T cells from PBMCs. Sample subset: CD45RA+ positively selected. The J gene is TRBJ2-2, the V gene TRBV5-4, with TRBD2 matching over 11 bases. The TCR was taken from a man between 18 and 29 years old in good health. Some clones in this sample may be carry-over from other donors' samples. The DNA of the CDR3 is TGTGCCAGCAGCCAGGGGACTAGCGGCACCGGGGAGCTGTTTTTT. It is translated as CASSQGTSGTGELFF.